A single T cell receptor (beta chain) is shown here with its context. This sample was taken from a study of blood T cell repertoires in COVID-19. Across the study: Collection of acute and convalescent COVID-19 samples took place in the United States, Italy and Spain.

Here immunoSEQ multiplex PCR was the method, and the copy in TCRdb shows in-frame clones only, minus some. The table has under 250,000 clones, 86% seen once. CDR1 and CDR2 from the germline V gene are SNHLY and FYNNEI. V dropped 5 bases and J dropped 2 bases, with 13 bases sitting between them. The length of the CDR3 is 15 residues. This rearrangement joins TRBV2 to TRBJ2-1; tentatively, D is TRBD1 (5 bases). Specimen: peripheral blood. The receptor was isolated from a woman between 55 and 75 years old who had recovered from COVID-19. CDR3 protein: CASSWGSEAYNEQFF. CDR3 DNA sequence: TGTGCCAGCAGTTGGGGCAGCGAGGCCTACAATGAGCAGTTCTTC.